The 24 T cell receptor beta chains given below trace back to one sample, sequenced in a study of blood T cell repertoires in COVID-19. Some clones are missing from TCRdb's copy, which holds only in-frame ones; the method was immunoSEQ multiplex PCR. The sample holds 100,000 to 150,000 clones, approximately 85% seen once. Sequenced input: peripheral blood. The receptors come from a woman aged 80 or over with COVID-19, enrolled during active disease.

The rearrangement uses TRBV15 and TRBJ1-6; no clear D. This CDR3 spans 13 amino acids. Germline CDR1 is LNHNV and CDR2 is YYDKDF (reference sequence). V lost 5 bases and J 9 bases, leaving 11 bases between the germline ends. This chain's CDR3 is CATSVELVSPLHF. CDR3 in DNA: TGTGCCACCAGCGTAGAGTTGGTTTCACCCCTCCACTTT.

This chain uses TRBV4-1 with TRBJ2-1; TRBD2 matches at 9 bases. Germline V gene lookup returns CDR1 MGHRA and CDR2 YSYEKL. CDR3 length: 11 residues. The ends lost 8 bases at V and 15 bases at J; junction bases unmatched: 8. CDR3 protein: CASESREGLFF. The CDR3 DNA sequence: TGCGCCAGCGAATCGCGGGAGGGCCTGTTCTTC.

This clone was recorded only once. Written as DNA, the CDR3 is TGTGCCAGCGGTCCCGGGACAGGGTTTGGCGGGGAGCTGTTTTTT. Protein sequence: CASGPGTGFGGELFF. The chain couples TRBV9 to TRBJ2-2, with 9 bases identical to TRBD1. The V gene end was trimmed by 7 bases and the J gene end by 7 bases; junction bases not matched to a gene: 11. Germline V gene lookup returns CDR1 SGDLS and CDR2 YYNGEE. This CDR3 has 15 residues.

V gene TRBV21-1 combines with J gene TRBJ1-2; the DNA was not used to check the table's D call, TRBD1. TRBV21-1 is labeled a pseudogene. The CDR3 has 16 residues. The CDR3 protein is CASSPPIGDRVYGYTF. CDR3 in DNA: TGTGCCAGCAGCCCCCCCATTGGGGACAGGGTTTATGGCTACACCTTC.

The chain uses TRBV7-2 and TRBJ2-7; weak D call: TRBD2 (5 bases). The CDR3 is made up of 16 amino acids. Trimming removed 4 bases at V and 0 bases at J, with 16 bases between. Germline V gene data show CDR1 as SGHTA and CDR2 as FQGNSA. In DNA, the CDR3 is TGTGCCAGCAGCTACACTACGCTAGCCGCCTCCTACGAGCAGTACTTC. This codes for CASSYTTLAASYEQYF.

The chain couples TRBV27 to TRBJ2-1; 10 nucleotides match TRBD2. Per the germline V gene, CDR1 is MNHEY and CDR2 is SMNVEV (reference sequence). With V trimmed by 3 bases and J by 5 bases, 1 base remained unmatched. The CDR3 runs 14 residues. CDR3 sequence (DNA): TGTGCCAGCAGTTTGGGACTAGCGAACAATGAGCAGTTCTTC. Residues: CASSLGLANNEQFF.

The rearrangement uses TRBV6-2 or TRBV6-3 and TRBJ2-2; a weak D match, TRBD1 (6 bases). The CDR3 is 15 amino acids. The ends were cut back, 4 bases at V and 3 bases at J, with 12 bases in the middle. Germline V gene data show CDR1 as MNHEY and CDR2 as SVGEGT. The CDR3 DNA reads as TGTGCCAGCAGTTCCCCCAGGGGTTACACCGGGGAGCTGTTTTTT. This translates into CASSSPRGYTGELFF.

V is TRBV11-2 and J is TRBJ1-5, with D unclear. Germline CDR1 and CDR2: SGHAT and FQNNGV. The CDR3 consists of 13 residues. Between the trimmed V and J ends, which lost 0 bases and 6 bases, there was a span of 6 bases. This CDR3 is CASSLDLSQPQHF. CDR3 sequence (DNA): TGTGCCAGCAGCTTAGATCTGAGTCAGCCCCAGCATTTT.

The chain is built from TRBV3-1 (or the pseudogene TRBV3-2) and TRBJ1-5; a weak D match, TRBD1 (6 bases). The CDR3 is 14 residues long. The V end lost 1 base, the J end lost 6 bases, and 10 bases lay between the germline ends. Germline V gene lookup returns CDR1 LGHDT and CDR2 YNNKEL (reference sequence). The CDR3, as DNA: TGTGCCAGCAGCCAAGGGACAGCGATTCAGCCCCAGCATTTT. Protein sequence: CASSQGTAIQPQHF.

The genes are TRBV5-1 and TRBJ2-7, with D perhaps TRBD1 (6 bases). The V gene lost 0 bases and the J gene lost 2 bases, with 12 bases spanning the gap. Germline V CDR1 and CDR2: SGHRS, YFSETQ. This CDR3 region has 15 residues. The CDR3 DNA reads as TGCGCCAGCAGCTTGGATGGGACACCAACCTACGAGCAGTACTTC. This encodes CASSLDGTPTYEQYF.

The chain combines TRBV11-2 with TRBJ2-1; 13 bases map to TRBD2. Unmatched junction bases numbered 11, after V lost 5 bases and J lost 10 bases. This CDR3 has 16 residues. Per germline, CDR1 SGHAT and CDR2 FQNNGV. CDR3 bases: TGTGCCAGCAGCCGCCCAGGGACTAGCGGGAATCGGGAGCAGTTCTTC. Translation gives CASSRPGTSGNREQFF.

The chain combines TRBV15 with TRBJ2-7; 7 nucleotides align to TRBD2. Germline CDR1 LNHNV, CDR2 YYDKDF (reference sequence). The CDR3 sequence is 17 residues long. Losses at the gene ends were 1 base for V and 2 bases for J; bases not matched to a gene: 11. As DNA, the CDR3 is TGTGCCACCAGCAGAGGGCCGGGGGAGGGAGTGACCTACGAGCAGTACTTC. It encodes CATSRGPGEGVTYEQYF.

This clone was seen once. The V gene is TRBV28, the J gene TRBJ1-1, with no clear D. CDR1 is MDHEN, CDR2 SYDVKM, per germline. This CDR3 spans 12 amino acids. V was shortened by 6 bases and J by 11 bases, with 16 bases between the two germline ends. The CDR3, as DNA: TGTGCCAGCAGGAAAGGACTGGCCCTCGCTTTCTTT. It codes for CASRKGLALAFF.

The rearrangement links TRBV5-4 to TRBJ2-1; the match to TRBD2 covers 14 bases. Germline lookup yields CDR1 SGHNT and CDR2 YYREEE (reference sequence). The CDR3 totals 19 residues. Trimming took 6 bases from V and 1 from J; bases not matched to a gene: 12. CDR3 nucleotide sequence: TGTGCCAGCACCCGGGGGGGGACTAGCGGGAGTCAATCCTACAATGAGCAGTTCTTC. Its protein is CASTRGGTSGSQSYNEQFF.

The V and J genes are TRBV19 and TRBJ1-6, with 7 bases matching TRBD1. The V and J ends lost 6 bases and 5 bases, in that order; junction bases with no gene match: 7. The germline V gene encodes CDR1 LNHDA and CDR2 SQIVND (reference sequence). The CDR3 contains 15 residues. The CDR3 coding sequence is TGTGCCAGTAGAGCCCTGACAGGGAATAATTCACCCCTCCACTTT. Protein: CASRALTGNNSPLHF.

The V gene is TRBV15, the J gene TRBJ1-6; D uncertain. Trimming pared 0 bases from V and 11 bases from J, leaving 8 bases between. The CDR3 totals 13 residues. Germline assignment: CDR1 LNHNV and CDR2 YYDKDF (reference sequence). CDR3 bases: TGTGCCACCAGCAGAGATCGGGTGACACCCCTCCACTTT. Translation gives CATSRDRVTPLHF.

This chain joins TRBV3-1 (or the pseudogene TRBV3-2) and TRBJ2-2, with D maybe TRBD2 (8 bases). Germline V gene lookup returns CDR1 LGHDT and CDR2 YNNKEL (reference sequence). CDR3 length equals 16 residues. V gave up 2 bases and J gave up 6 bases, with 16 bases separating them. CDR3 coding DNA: TGTGCCAGCAGCCAACTAACGGGAGGGGGCTCCGGGGAGCTGTTTTTT. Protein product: CASSQLTGGGSGELFF.

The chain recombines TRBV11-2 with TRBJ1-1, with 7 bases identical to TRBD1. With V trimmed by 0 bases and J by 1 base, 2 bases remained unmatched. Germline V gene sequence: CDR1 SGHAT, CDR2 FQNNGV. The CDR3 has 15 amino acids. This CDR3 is CASSLEPGGNTEAFF. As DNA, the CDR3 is TGTGCCAGCAGCTTAGAACCAGGGGGGAACACTGAAGCTTTCTTT.

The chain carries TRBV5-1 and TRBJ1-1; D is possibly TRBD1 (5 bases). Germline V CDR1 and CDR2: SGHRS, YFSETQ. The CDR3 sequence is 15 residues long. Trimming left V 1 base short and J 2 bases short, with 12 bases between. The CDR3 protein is CASSLRPGGNTEAFF. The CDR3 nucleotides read TGCGCCAGCAGCTTGAGACCGGGGGGTAACACTGAAGCTTTCTTT.

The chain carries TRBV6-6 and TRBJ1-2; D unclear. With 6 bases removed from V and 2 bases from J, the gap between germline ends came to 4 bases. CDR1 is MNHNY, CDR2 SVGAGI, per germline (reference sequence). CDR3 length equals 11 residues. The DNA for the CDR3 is TGTGCCAGCAGGGGCAACTATGGCTACACCTTC. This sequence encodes CASRGNYGYTF.

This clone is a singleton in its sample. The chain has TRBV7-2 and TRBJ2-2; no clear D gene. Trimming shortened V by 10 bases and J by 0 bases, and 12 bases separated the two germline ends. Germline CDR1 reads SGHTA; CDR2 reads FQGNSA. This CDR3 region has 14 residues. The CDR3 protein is CANEMGANTGELFF. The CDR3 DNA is TGTGCCAACGAGATGGGCGCGAACACCGGGGAGCTGTTTTTT.

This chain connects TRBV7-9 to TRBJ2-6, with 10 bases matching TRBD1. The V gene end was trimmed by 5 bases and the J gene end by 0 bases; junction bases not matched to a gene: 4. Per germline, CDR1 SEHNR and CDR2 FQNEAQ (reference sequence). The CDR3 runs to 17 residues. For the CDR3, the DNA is TGTGCCAGCAGCACCGGGACAGGGGTCTCTGGGGCCAACGTCCTGACTTTC. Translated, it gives CASSTGTGVSGANVLTF.

This chain's CDR3 is CASSLYGVGAEAFF. DNA for the CDR3: TGTGCCAGCAGCTTGTACGGGGTTGGGGCTGAAGCTTTCTTT. The rearrangement joins TRBV5-6 to TRBJ1-1; no definite D call. Germline V gene data show CDR1 as SGHDT and CDR2 as YYEEEE. The CDR3 contains 14 residues. The V and J ends lost 1 base and 6 bases respectively, with 13 bases between them.

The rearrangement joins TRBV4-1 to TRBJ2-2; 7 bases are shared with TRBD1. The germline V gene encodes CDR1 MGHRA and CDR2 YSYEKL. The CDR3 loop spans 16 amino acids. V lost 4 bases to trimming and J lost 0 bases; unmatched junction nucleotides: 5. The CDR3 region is CASSPAGTANTGELFF. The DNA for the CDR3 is TGCGCCAGCAGCCCAGCCGGGACAGCGAACACCGGGGAGCTGTTTTTT.